The T cell receptor (beta chain) under discussion was sequenced for a study of cytomegalovirus exposure and HLA in healthy donors (dated by TCRdb to between 2016 and 2019). For the study in its entirety: In an earlier analysis of some 610 of the donors, 250 to 300 Gb of sequence data and roughly 100 million unique TCR beta sequences from roughly 200 million T cells were reported. Of the approximately 400 genotyped donors, roughly 76% were placed in the genetic ancestry cluster associated with self-reported Caucasian donors. Every discovery cohort repertoire had been produced on one sequencing platform. In an earlier analysis of roughly 540 of the donors, high-throughput TCR beta sequencing was used to judge whether each TCR beta V gene segment behaved as functional or pseudogenic. In a later analysis, previously published TCR beta repertoires from hundreds of donors were re-analyzed and high-resolution HLA genotyping was added so that TCR occurrence patterns could be studied. The study combined high-throughput TCR immunosequencing, statistical association of individual TCRs with disease status, and machine learning to predict cytomegalovirus infection status. The number of donors typed differed by locus, with roughly 620-640 for A, B, C, DRB1 and DQB1, 522 for DQA1, 600 to 610 for DPA1, and about 450 for DPB1. The study profiled the T cell repertoires of hundreds of subjects by immunosequencing and related them to cytomegalovirus serostatus. A later genetic analysis used genome-wide SNP genotypes for about 65% of the roughly 700 donors, treating that subset as a discovery cohort. Alongside the repertoire data, information on donor age, sex, ethnicity and CMV serostatus was compiled. Around 330 gigabases of sequencing data and tens of millions of unique TCR sequences made up an early release that covered some 640 HLA-typed donors. HLA typing covered class I and class II loci at four-digit resolution. The study was designed to test whether signatures of past pathogen exposure could be identified by cataloging public T cell receptors. Among 300 to 500 genotyped donors of the cohort, an average of approximately 200,000 unique TCR beta nucleotide sequences was sequenced per donor, of which approximately 19% were non-productive. A separate validation cohort of 100 to 150 different subjects was used in addition to the 666-subject first cohort. The later analysis used no new phenotypic data to find candidate immune exposures, relying instead on TCR beta sequences and their occurrence across donors. About 5 DR-DQ haplotypes were handled as single units for association and clustering, since linkage in the cohort was strong.

This clone turned up a few times. There is no known antigen for this receptor. There are no base qualities to consult, and no much larger clone falls within one base. Between the V and J ends, shortened by 1 base and 2 bases respectively, the junction contains 11 bases. CDR1 and CDR2 are drawn from the germline V gene: MGHRA, YSYEKL. The CDR3 runs 15 amino acids, cysteine and phenylalanine included. The CDR3 DNA has 45 bases and is translated from base 1. The library was prepared using the immunoSEQ multiplex PCR assay. For the multiplex PCR, a mixture combining 60 forward primers for TCR Vbeta segments and 13 reverse primers for TCR Jbeta segments was used. The CDR3 region of rearranged TCR beta genes was amplified from genomic DNA by a multiplex PCR assay. The Illumina HiSeq System was used to sequence the amplified TCR beta libraries as 87-base-pair reads. Concerning the study's data processing: Across the 600 to 700 repertoires, a later analysis counted some 81 million unique TCR beta chains, around 11 million of which were shared by at least two donors. To remove PCR and sequencing errors, raw reads were error-corrected and collapsed into unique sequences using a nearest-neighbor algorithm that merged closely related sequences. To assign V, D and J gene segments, CDR3 sequences were aligned to IMGT reference sequences. For a sequence to be retained, a match of at least six nucleotides to both a V gene segment and a J gene segment was required. A rearrangement was called productive if the CDR3 had no stop codons and remained in frame with V and J, and every other rearrangement was called non-productive. CDR3 was defined according to IMGT convention as the region running from the second conserved V-encoded cysteine to the conserved J-encoded phenylalanine. In an earlier analysis of roughly 580 of the donors, sequences lacking an unambiguous match to a single V gene segment were excluded. In an earlier analysis of some 590 of the donors, V segments were called functional above 56.7% productive rearrangements and were called segregating when the between-donor standard deviation exceeded 5%. A statistical classification framework was developed to diagnose cytomegalovirus status using the catalog of TCR beta chain sequences. A later analysis assigned V and J genes by comparing TCR nucleotide sequences with IMGT/GENE-DB human TR gene sequences. The TCRdist pipeline was used in a later analysis to assign CDR3 sequences and most-parsimonious VDJ recombination scenarios. In a later analysis, every TCR beta chain was defined by the combination of its CDR3 amino acid sequence and its V-gene family, and reads without a unique V-gene family were dropped. To address suspected cross-contamination and a sequencing artifact, a later analysis removed over 500 highly shared, low-generation-probability nucleotide sequences. A later analysis calculated a clonal expansion index for each public chain from normalized within-repertoire ranks of inferred template counts. In a later analysis, generation probabilities were computed with a VDJ recombination model fitted to out-of-frame rearrangements, and the resulting probabilities were checked against IGoR. In a later analysis, hypergeometric tests were used to score TCR-TCR, TCR-HLA and TCR-CMV co-occurrence, with a repertoire-size bias correction applied to TCR pairs. False discovery rates were estimated in a later analysis by permuting HLA or CMV assignments 20 times. In a later analysis, co-occurring TCRs were grouped with DBSCAN, and TCRdist sequence similarity was added when clustering was performed within HLA-allele-positive subsets. Repertoires with fewer than 30,000 or more than 120,000 public chains were left out of co-occurrence clustering, as were several repertoires with anomalous nucleotide sharing. Here the immuneACCESS table is served through TCRdb, limited to in-frame sequences with V and J called. Missing clones are a known gap in these copies; in checked studies unresolved V genes cover under half, and the rest lacks a known reason. D and trimming were read from the DNA, whereas the V and J calls and clone size are those reported in that table. For this sample the table gives roughly 120,000 clones, of which over 60% were detected only once. The biggest ten clones account for approximately 4% of the sample.

The full study reports these points: In a later analysis, several top co-occurrence clusters were reported to appear linked to parvovirus B19, influenza, CMV and Epstein-Barr virus. In a later analysis, HLA-associated TCR beta chains showed more clonal expansion and lower generation probabilities than non-associated chains that were equally common. In the study, some 160 TCR beta chains were listed as associated with cytomegalovirus. Presence/absence analyses assumed roughly uniform sequencing depth across donors, an assumption that may not hold. The classifier was reported to diagnose cytomegalovirus status with high specificity and sensitivity in both the original cohort and the validation cohort. According to a later analysis, most CMV-associated TCR beta chains appeared to be HLA-restricted, and the HLA associations seemed to be driven largely by CMV exposure. In a later analysis, the rate of TCR association differed among HLA loci, with DRB1 alleles having the most associated TCRs and HLA-C alleles having the fewest. Compared with the approximately 720-donor mean, donors in an Asian-associated ancestry cluster had fewer N-insertions in productive TCRs, according to a later genetic analysis. An association between a missense DCLRE1C variant and V-gene and J-gene trimming of TCR beta chains was found in a later genetic analysis and replicated in an independent cohort. Most TCR sequences were seen in very few donors, while some public TCRs were found in many individuals. Correlated functional status among segregating V segments might reflect linkage disequilibrium, but an unknown experimental factor could not be ruled out. Broadly in line with IMGT annotations, most TCR beta V segments showed up in productive rearrangements about 87% or about 30% of the time in an earlier analysis of 587 of the donors. This cohort had only TCR beta chains sequenced, and the lack of alpha or paired-chain data limited which features could be detected. The authors suggested that the approach could potentially be generalized to other disease states and immunological phenotypes. The earlier analysis of approximately 540 of the donors excluded fewer than 20 rarely observed V segments, including chromosome 9 orphons, because counts were too low. In vitro tests confirmed that a few of the cytomegalovirus-associated TCR beta chains recognize cytomegalovirus antigens. A further reported finding was that TCR beta sequences accurately predicted the HLA-A and HLA-B alleles for most subjects in the first cohort. CMV serostatus was the only immune exposure information available for the cohort. Strong co-occurrence of HLA alleles, especially DR and DQ, made assigning TCR associations to individual alleles difficult. In a later analysis, 16,951 TCR beta sequences were associated with specific HLA alleles at a false discovery rate of 0.05. A cluster of highly shared sequence variants was judged likely to represent a technical artifact of the sequencing pipeline. The 87-base-pair reads could not distinguish some IMGT-functional V segments, including TRBV6-2 and TRBV6-3, so those segments were excluded. Because some donors lacked HLA typing at each locus, the association tests relied only on the typed subset.

The cohort consisted of some 670 healthy bone marrow donors. At the time of sampling, every cohort member was nominally healthy, though immune exposures that went unrecorded were likely present. The donor tested CMV seropositive and was one of the 289 seropositive cohort members. A peripheral blood sample was collected from each donor, and TCR beta sequencing was performed on peripheral blood mononuclear cells. Genomic DNA extraction from the blood cell samples was performed with the Qiagen DNeasy Blood Extraction Kit. This receptor was identified in a man aged 25-40 years in good health and CMV-seropositive. The V and J segments used are TRBV4-1 and TRBJ1-1; the D segment could be TRBD1, given 5 matching bases. The sequencing sample was made of PBMCs. The DNA reads TGCGCCAGCAGCCAAGGATGGGGGGATAACACTGAAGCTTTCTTT. It specifies CASSQGWGDNTEAFF.